The present T cell receptor beta chain was sequenced within a study of T cell responses to AZD1222 COVID-19 vaccine. Broader study findings: The sample set comprised mostly white British donors with more females, and clonal diversity was possibly underestimated. No repertoire was sampled before or during the peak T cell response, only after it.

Researchers grouped second doses given at about 4 or about 12 weeks into one pool. Remarks on this clone: Its specificity is unknown.

Generated by immunoSEQ multiplex PCR, the TCRdb table keeps only in-frame clones and is missing some. The table records tens of thousands of clones, almost 90% of them present only once. CDR1 is MGHRA, CDR2 YSYEKL, per germline. The CDR3 runs 13 residues. Trimming removed 2 bases from V and 13 bases from J, with 14 bases in between. This rearrangement joins TRBV4-1 to TRBJ1-4; no clear D. This specimen was peripheral blood, taken 28 days after the second AZD1222 dose. This clonotype was sampled from an adult who received the AZD1222 COVID-19 vaccine. The CDR3 reads CASSQSPLVSLFF. The CDR3, as DNA: TGCGCCAGCAGCCAATCTCCACTAGTTTCACTGTTTTTT.